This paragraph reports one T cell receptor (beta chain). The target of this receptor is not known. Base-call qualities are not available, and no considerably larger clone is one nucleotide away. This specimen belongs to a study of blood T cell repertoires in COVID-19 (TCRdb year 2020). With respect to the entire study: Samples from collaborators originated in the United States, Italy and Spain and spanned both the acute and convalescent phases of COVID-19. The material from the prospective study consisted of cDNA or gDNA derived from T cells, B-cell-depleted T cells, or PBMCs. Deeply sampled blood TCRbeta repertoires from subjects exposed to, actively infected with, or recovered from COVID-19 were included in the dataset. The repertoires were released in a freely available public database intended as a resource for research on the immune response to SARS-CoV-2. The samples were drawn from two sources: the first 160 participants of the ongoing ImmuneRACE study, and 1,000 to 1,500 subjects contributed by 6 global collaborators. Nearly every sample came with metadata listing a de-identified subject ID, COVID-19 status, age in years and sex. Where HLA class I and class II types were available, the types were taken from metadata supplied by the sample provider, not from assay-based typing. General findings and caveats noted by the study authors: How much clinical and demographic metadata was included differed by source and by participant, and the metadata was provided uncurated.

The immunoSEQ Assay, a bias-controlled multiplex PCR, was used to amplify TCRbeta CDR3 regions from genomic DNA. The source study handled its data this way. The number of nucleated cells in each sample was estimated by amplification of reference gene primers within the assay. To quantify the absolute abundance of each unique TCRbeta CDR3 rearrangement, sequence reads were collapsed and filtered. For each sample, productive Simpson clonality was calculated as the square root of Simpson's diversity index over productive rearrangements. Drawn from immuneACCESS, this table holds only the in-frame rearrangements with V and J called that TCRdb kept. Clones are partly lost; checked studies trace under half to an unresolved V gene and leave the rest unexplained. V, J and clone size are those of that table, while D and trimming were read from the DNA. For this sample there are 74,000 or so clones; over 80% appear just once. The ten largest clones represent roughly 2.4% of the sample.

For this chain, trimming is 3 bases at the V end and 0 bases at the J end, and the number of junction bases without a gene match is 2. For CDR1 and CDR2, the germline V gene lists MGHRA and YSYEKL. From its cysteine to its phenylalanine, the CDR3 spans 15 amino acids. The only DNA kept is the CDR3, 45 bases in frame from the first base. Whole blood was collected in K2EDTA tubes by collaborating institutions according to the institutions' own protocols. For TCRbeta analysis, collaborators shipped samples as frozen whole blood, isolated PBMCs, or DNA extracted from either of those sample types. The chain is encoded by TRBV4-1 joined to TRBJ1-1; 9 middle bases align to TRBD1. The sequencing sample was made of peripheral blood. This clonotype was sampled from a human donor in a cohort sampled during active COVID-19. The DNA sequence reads TGCGCCAGCAGCCATTGGACAGGGGTGAACACTGAAGCTTTCTTT. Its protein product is CASSHWTGVNTEAFF.